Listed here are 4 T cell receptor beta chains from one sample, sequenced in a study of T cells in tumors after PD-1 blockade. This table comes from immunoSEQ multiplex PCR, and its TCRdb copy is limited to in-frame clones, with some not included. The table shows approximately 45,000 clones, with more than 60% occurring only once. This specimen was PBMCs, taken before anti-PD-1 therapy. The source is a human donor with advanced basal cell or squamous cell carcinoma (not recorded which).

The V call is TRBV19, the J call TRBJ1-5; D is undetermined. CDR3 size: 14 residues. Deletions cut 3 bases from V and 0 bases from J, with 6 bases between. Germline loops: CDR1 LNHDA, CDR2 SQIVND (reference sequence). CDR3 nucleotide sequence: TGTGCCAGTAGTATCCGAGATAGCAATCAGCCCCAGCATTTT. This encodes CASSIRDSNQPQHF.

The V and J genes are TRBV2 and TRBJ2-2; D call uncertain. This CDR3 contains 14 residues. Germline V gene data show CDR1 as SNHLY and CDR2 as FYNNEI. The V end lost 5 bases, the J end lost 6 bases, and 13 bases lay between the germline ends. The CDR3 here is CASSREFTAGELFF. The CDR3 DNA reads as TGTGCCAGCAGTAGAGAGTTTACTGCCGGGGAGCTGTTTTTT.

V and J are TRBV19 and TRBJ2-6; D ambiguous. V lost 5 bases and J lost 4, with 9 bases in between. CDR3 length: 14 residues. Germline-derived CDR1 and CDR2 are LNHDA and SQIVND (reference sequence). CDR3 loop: CASSALTGANVLTF. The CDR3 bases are TGTGCCAGTAGTGCTCTAACAGGGGCCAACGTCCTGACTTTC.

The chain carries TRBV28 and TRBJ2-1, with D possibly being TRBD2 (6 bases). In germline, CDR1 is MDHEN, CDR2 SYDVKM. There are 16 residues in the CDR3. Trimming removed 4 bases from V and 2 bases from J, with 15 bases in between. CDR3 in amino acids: CASSSSGSWTYNEQFF. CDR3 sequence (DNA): TGTGCCAGCAGTTCGAGCGGGTCATGGACCTACAATGAGCAGTTCTTC.